The clone carrying this T cell receptor (beta chain) was found a few times. What it recognizes is unknown. The sample originates from a study of T cell repertoires in cytomegalovirus infection. On the study more broadly: Indicated by public TCR beta signatures were CMV infection and matching HLA type. Notes on the study in general: Dominating the ex vivo response were TCR beta clonotypes that were CMV-specific and HLA-C-restricted. Based on cumulative public TCR beta family frequency, carriers of CMV plus the relevant HLA were identified.

A single record per CDR3 protein comes from TCRdb applying MiXCR to the reads. The table includes 200,000 to 250,000 distinct CDR3 sequences, over 20% detected once. This sequence was found in a human donor in good health (CMV status not recorded). Some clones in this sample may be carry-over from other donors' samples. Specimen: CD8+ T cells from PBMCs.

The CDR3 is CASSAGPEGSYEQYF. The CDR3 DNA reads TGTGCCAGCAGTGCTGGGCCAGAGGGCTCCTACGAGCAGTACTTC. This rearrangement joins TRBV2 to TRBJ2-7; D perhaps matches TRBD2 (5 bases). Germline V CDR1 and CDR2: SNHLY, FYNNEI. The V and J ends lost 4 bases and 0 bases respectively, with 13 bases between them. The CDR3 contains 15 residues.